This T cell receptor beta chain is from a study of control samples from healthy donors and cancer patients. Germline V CDR1 and CDR2: SGHRS, YFSETQ. The V gene lost 0 bases and the J gene lost 5 bases, with 12 bases spanning the gap. The CDR3 extends over 14 amino acids. In this sample, this clone turned up once. Profiling relied on immunoSEQ multiplex PCR, and the TCRdb table lists in-frame clones only, not all of them. The table includes approximately 58,000 clones, about 90% detected once. Sequencing was carried out using PBMCs. The rearrangement joins TRBV5-1 to TRBJ2-7; D may be TRBD1 (6 bases). The receptor comes from a woman in her fifties or sixties with lung cancer. CDR3 nucleotides: TGCGCCAGCAGCTTGGCCCCAGGGGTCGACGAGCAGTACTTC. Its protein product is CASSLAPGVDEQYF.